Sequencing of this T cell receptor beta chain was carried out in a study of OX40 agonist ivuxolimab in advanced cancers. Trimming took off 3 bases at V and 8 bases at J, with 13 bases between the two ends. This CDR3 region has 12 residues. Germline loops: CDR1 GTSNPN, CDR2 SVGIG (reference sequence). Clones were read by immunoSEQ multiplex PCR, and TCRdb kept only the in-frame ones, dropping some. This sample has tens of thousands of clones, with 81% found just once. The receptor's source is an adult with an advanced solid tumor such as melanoma, head and neck, liver or kidney cancer. V and J are TRBV30 and TRBJ1-2, with a possible D match to TRBD1 (6 bases). The source material was CD4+ or CD8+ T cells sorted from blood, sampled in a trial of the OX40 agonist ivuxolimab. DNA of the CDR3: TGTGCCTGGAGGAGGGCGGGGGGCGGCTACACCTTC. Protein product: CAWRRAGGGYTF.